The sequence of this TCR beta chain was determined in a study of early T cells in non-severe SARS-CoV-2 infection. Individual cDNA molecules received unique molecular identifiers during library preparation. TCRdb analysed the 5' RACE reads with MiXCR anew, one entry per CDR3 protein. Of about 40,000 distinct CDR3 sequences listed, roughly 5% are singletons. In its sample, this clonotype was seen many times. The antigen remains unidentified. The junction departs from germline at one end; a sequencing error may be responsible. Germline CDR1 reads SGHTA; CDR2 reads FQGNSA. This CDR3 has 13 amino acids. Study-wide findings and caveats: VDJdb matching favored anti-spike CD8 responses, missing private and CD4 specificities.

The TCR comes from an adult who was a healthcare worker with PCR-confirmed SARS-CoV-2 infection or an uninfected control (not recorded which). The V call is TRBV7-2, the J call TRBJ2-6; D unclear. The sample was whole blood. The CDR3 loop reads CASCFFGANVLTF. DNA for the CDR3: TGTGCCAGCTGCTTCTTCGGGGCCAACGTCCTGACTTTC. Combining the CDR3 with reference TRBV7-2 and TRBJ2-6 gives the whole variable domain GAGVSQSPSNKVTEKGKDVELRCDPISGHTALYWYRQSLGQGLEFLIYFQGNSAPDKSGLPSDRFSAERTGGSVSTLTIQRTQQEDSAVYLCASCFFGANVLTFGAGSRLTVL.